Listed below are T cell receptor beta chains from one sample, sequenced in a study of cytomegalovirus exposure and HLA in healthy donors. The table came from immunoSEQ multiplex PCR; TCRdb's copy has only in-frame clones and leaves some out. This table holds roughly 100,000 clones, 65% to 80% found once. Sequenced material: PBMCs. Source of these receptors: a male donor in good health and CMV-seropositive. Both conserved end residues are part of each CDR3. A D gene is named only where the DNA matches it firmly. Clone size appears in some rows only: once, few, many, or a class for an expanded clone.

D gene	V gene	J gene	clone size	CDR3 DNA	CDR3 protein
NA	TRBV7-3	TRBJ1-1	once	TGTGCCAGCAGCTTACGCGGAGGGATTACTGAAGCTTTCTTT	CASSLRGGITEAFF
NA	TRBV5-1	TRBJ2-3	once	TGCGCCAGCAGCGCCGGTTTGAGCGGGTCTAGCACAGATACGCAGTATTTT	CASSAGLSGSSTDTQYF
NA	TRBV4-1	TRBJ1-2	NA	TGCGCCAGCAGCCAAGAAAACGGAGGCTATGGCTACCCCTTC	CASSQENGGYGYPF
NA	TRBV7-6	TRBJ2-2	NA	TGTGCCAGCAGCTTTCGACAGGGGAGGGACACCGGGGAGCTGTTTTTT	CASSFRQGRDTGELFF
TRBD1	TRBV30	TRBJ2-7	NA	TGTGCTTGGGACAGGCTCAACGAGCAGTACTTC	CAWDRLNEQYF
TRBD1	TRBV6-1	TRBJ2-7	NA	TGTGCCAGCAGTCCTACAGGGGGCGTCTCCCACGAGCAGTACTTC	CASSPTGGVSHEQYF
NA	TRBV6-5	TRBJ2-7	few	TGTGCCAGCAGTTACGGTTCGCGACTCGGCTACGAGCAGTACTTC	CASSYGSRLGYEQYF
NA	TRBV12-5	TRBJ1-2	NA	TGTGCTAGTGCCACCTCCTCTAACTATGGCTACCCCTTC	CASATSSNYGYPF
NA	TRBV5-1	TRBJ2-5	NA	TGCGCCAGCAGCTTGGAGAGCGGTATCCAAGAGACCCAGTACTTC	CASSLESGIQETQYF
NA	TRBV6-4	TRBJ1-2	NA	TGTGCCAGCAGTGAGAAATCGACCGGGAGCCTCAAAGGCTACACCTTC	CASSEKSTGSLKGYTF
NA	TRBV15	TRBJ2-2	NA	TGTGCCACCAGCAGGATCAGGGCCCCCACCGGGGAGCTGTTTTTT	CATSRIRAPTGELFF
TRBD1	TRBV6-1	TRBJ2-7	NA	TGTGCCAGCAGTGAGGCCGGGCTCCCAGGGGGTGGGCAGTACTTC	CASSEAGLPGGGQYF
TRBD2	TRBV18	TRBJ2-1	NA	TGTGCCAGCTCACCGGTGGGACTAGCGGGTGACAATGAGCAGTTCTTC	CASSPVGLAGDNEQFF
TRBD2	TRBV4-2	TRBJ2-3	NA	TGTGCCAGCAGCCATGACGCCGGCGGGAGTATCGATACGCAGTATTTT	CASSHDAGGSIDTQYF
TRBD2	TRBV29-1	TRBJ2-3	NA	TGCAGCGTTGAAGGACTAGCCGTTAATACGCAGTATTTT	CSVEGLAVNTQYF
TRBD1	TRBV18	TRBJ2-7	NA	TGTGCCAGCTCACCACAGGGACAGGTCTACGAGCAGTACTTC	CASSPQGQVYEQYF
TRBD1	TRBV6-5	TRBJ2-7	NA	TGTGCCAGCAGCTCCGGGACAGGAGGTGGCGAGCAGTACTTC	CASSSGTGGGEQYF
NA	TRBV6-1	TRBJ1-5	NA	TGTGCCAGCGGTAAAGAACCAAGGGGAACGGGTCAGCCCCAGCATTTT	CASGKEPRGTGQPQHF
NA	TRBV19	TRBJ1-3	NA	TGTGCCAGTAGTATCTCGTTCTCTGGAAACACCATATATTTT	CASSISFSGNTIYF
TRBD2	TRBV27	TRBJ2-2	NA	TGTGCCAGCACCGGGGGGGGAAACACCGGGGAGCTGTTTTTT	CASTGGGNTGELFF
NA	TRBV5-4	TRBJ1-6	NA	TGTGCCAGCAGCTTGAACGCGCCAGGGGATGCACCCCTCCACTTT	CASSLNAPGDAPLHF
TRBD2	TRBV6-5	TRBJ2-7	NA	TGTGCCAGCAGGCCCACTAGCGGACCTTCCTACGAGCAGTACTTC	CASRPTSGPSYEQYF
NA	TRBV29-1	TRBJ1-1	NA	TGCAGCGGGCAGACAGGTCGGGCCGGAGCTTTCTTT	CSGQTGRAGAFF
NA	TRBV6-5	TRBJ2-5	few	TGTGCCAGCGTTCCTCAGGGTTTTGGAGAGACCCAGTACTTC	CASVPQGFGETQYF
NA	TRBV6-5	TRBJ1-1	NA	TGTGCCAGCAGTTGGGGCGGGAACACTGAAGCTTTCTTT	CASSWGGNTEAFF
NA	TRBV30	TRBJ2-3	NA	TGTGCCTGGATTAGGATAGCCTCCACAGATACGCAGTATTTT	CAWIRIASTDTQYF
NA	TRBV29-1	TRBJ2-2	NA	TGCAGCGCCCACAAACCGGGACATAACACCGGGGAGCTGTTTTTT	CSAHKPGHNTGELFF
NA	TRBV11-2	TRBJ1-1	few	TGTGCCAGCAGCCCGCGGATCGGTACTGAAGCTTTCTTT	CASSPRIGTEAFF
NA	TRBV7-9	TRBJ2-5	NA	TGTGCCAGCAGCTTAGTTGGGGGGAAGGAGACCCAGTACTTC	CASSLVGGKETQYF
TRBD1	TRBV27	TRBJ1-6	NA	TGTGCCAGCCGCCGGGACAGGGGTGATTCACCCCTCCACTTT	CASRRDRGDSPLHF
NA	TRBV9	TRBJ2-3	NA	TGTGCCAGCAGCGTACTCTCTAGCACAGATACGCAGTATTTT	CASSVLSSTDTQYF
TRBD2	TRBV6-5	TRBJ2-5	NA	TGTGCCAGCAGTCGAAACGCGGGAGCGGGAGTTACCCGGTACTTC	CASSRNAGAGVTRYF
TRBD1	TRBV29-1	TRBJ1-1	NA	TGCAGCGTTGAAGAAACAGGGGGGTGGACTGAAGCTTTCTTT	CSVEETGGWTEAFF
NA	TRBV27	TRBJ2-3	NA	TGTGCCAGCAGTTCCCTTACTAGCACAGATACGCAGTATTTT	CASSSLTSTDTQYF
NA	TRBV5-6	TRBJ1-1	NA	TGTGCCAGCAGCTTGGCTGGCACCCGGGGGACTGAAGCTTTCTTT	CASSLAGTRGTEAFF
TRBD2	TRBV13	TRBJ2-1	NA	TGTGCCAGCAGCTTAGGCTCCCAATTATTAGCGGGAGTTGATGAGCAGTTCTTC	CASSLGSQLLAGVDEQFF
TRBD1	TRBV27	TRBJ1-6	NA	TGTGCCAGCAAGTTCCCCGACAGGGGAAATTCACCCCTCCACTTT	CASKFPDRGNSPLHF
NA	TRBV7-2	TRBJ1-5	NA	TGTGCCAGCAGCTTAGTGGGCTTTGGGCAGCCCCAGCATTTT	CASSLVGFGQPQHF
TRBD1	TRBV7-2	TRBJ1-3	NA	TGTGCCAGCAGAGGACAGGGTGAGCTCAACACCATATATTTT	CASRGQGELNTIYF
NA	TRBV28	TRBJ2-7	NA	TGTGCCAGCAGTTTTTGGCGGGGCTACTACGAGCAGTACTTC	CASSFWRGYYEQYF
TRBD2	TRBV6-5	TRBJ2-7	NA	TGTGCCAGCAGTTCTGGGGCGGGAGGCTACGAGCAGTACTTC	CASSSGAGGYEQYF
NA	TRBV9	TRBJ2-1	few	TGTGCCAGCAGCGTAGCTTCCACTAGAAGAGAATACAATGAGCAGTTCTTC	CASSVASTRREYNEQFF
NA	TRBV5-1	TRBJ1-1	NA	TGCGCCAGCAGCTTGGCGGCAGGGGTGGACACTGAAGCTTTCTTT	CASSLAAGVDTEAFF
TRBD1	TRBV2	TRBJ1-2	NA	TGTGCCAGCAGGCCCCCCACGGACAGGGGAGACTACACCTTC	CASRPPTDRGDYTF
TRBD2	TRBV19	TRBJ2-3	NA	TGTGCCAGTACCAAGTTTAGCGGGAGAGGCACAGATACGCAGTATTTT	CASTKFSGRGTDTQYF
NA	TRBV19	TRBJ1-3	NA	TGTGCCAGTAACGAGTACCAGCGGCTTGGAAACACCATATATTTT	CASNEYQRLGNTIYF
NA	TRBV14	TRBJ1-4	NA	TGTGCCAGCAGCCCAAGCCGAGGCAGGGGTAAAGATAGTGGTGAAAAACTGTTTTTT	CASSPSRGRGKDSGEKLFF
TRBD2	TRBV5-1	TRBJ2-7	NA	TGCGCCAGCAGCGTCCGGACTAGCGGGATCCACGAGCAGTACTTC	CASSVRTSGIHEQYF
TRBD1	TRBV27	TRBJ2-6	NA	TGTGCCAGCGGACAGGGTTTAGGCGTCCTGACTTTC	CASGQGLGVLTF
NA	TRBV6-5	TRBJ1-4	NA	TGTGCCAGCAAAACGGGGGTTTTGGAAAAACTGTTTTTT	CASKTGVLEKLFF
TRBD2	TRBV5-6	TRBJ2-7	NA	TGTGCCAGCAGCTTGCTAGTGAGCGGGAGTATCTACGAGCAGTACTTC	CASSLLVSGSIYEQYF
TRBD2	TRBV4-1	TRBJ2-3	NA	TGCGCCAGCAGCCACCTCCCGACTAGCGGGAGGTCCCCAGATACGCAGTATTTT	CASSHLPTSGRSPDTQYF
NA	TRBV29-1	TRBJ2-5	NA	TGCAGCGTACTACAGGGTGGAGAGACCCAGTACTTC	CSVLQGGETQYF
NA	TRBV7-9	TRBJ1-1	NA	TGTGCCAGCAGTTGGCTGGGGTGGGGGCTGAACACTGAAGCTTTCTTT	CASSWLGWGLNTEAFF
TRBD1	TRBV11-3	TRBJ2-2	few	TGTGCCAGCAGCCACGGGACAGCCGGGGAGCTGTTTTTT	CASSHGTAGELFF
TRBD2	TRBV6-5	TRBJ2-7	NA	TGTGCCAGCAGATATCGGGACGGGGGGACCTACGAGCAGTACTTC	CASRYRDGGTYEQYF
NA	TRBV7-8	TRBJ1-5	NA	TGTGCCAGCAGTCAAGAAAAAGGGACTTTTAGCAATCAGCCCCAGCATTTT	CASSQEKGTFSNQPQHF